The 5 T cell receptor beta chains below all came from one sample that was sequenced in a study of T cells in Graves' hyperthyroidism and ophthalmopathy. TCR beta CDR3 sequences were amplified from RNA transcripts. The HTBI set primed first-round TCR CDR3 RT-PCR. TCRdb reprocessed the multiplex PCR reads via MiXCR and lists one record per CDR3 protein. The sample shows 600,000 to 850,000 distinct CDR3 sequences, approximately 19% of them seen only once. Source material: blood. These receptors were taken from a woman aged 45-65 years with Graves' hyperthyroidism that later progressed to Graves' ophthalmopathy.

At least ten counts were recorded for this clonotype. This rearrangement joins TRBV30 to TRBJ1-2, with D uncertain. The CDR3 length is 11 residues. Germline V gives CDR1 GTSNPN, CDR2 SVGIG (reference sequence). CDR3 region: CACNPNYGYTF. The CDR3 bases are TGTGCATGCAACCCGAATTATGGCTACACCTTC. The variable domain in full, with the rest retrieved from reference TRBV30 and TRBJ1-2, is SQTIHQWPATLVQPVGSPLSLECTVEGTSNPNLYWYRQAAGRGLQLLFYSVGIGQISSEVPQNLSASRPQDRQFILSSKKLLLSDSGFYLCACNPNYGYTFGSGTRLTVV.

This clonotype appeared a few times. The chain employs TRBV27 and TRBJ1-1; 7 bases fit TRBD1. V was pared by 3 bases and J by 2 bases, with 12 bases of the junction left unmatched. CDR3 length: 17 amino acids. Germline V gene sequence: CDR1 MNHEY, CDR2 SMNVEV (reference sequence). Written as DNA, the CDR3 is TGTGCCAGCAGTTTTTCTCGTATGGGACAGCTAAACACTGAAGCTTTCTTT. This sequence encodes CASSFSRMGQLNTEAFF.

This clonotype was detected a few times. The chain is built from TRBV6-1 and TRBJ2-1, with D tentatively TRBD2 (5 bases). Germline V gene lookup returns CDR1 MNHNS and CDR2 SASEGT. The length of the CDR3 is 11 residues. Trimming cost V 7 bases and J 8 bases, with 9 bases left between them. The DNA of the CDR3 is TGTGCCAGCACCCTCGGGGATGAGCAGTTCTTC. Translation gives CASTLGDEQFF.

There are a few counts of this clonotype. The chain links TRBV25-1 to TRBJ2-7; 12 positions agree with TRBD1. V trimming: 4 bases; J trimming: 7 bases; junction bases outside the gene matches: 8. There are 15 residues in the CDR3. The V gene's germline CDR1 is MGHDK and CDR2 SYGVNS. CDR3 sequence: CASSGPGQGAGEQYF. The DNA for the CDR3 is TGTGCCAGCAGTGGCCCGGGACAGGGGGCAGGGGAGCAGTACTTC.

This clonotype was observed many times. The CDR3 bases are TGTGCCAGCAGTTATCCGACAGGGATCATGAACACTGAAGCTTTCTTT. This codes for CASSYPTGIMNTEAFF. V usage is TRBV6-2 or TRBV6-3 and J usage is TRBJ1-1, with 7 bases identical to TRBD1. The trim removed 3 bases at V and 0 bases at J, leaving 7 bases unmatched. The CDR3 consists of 16 residues. The germline V gene has CDR1 MNHEY and CDR2 SVGEGT.